This T cell receptor (beta chain) was documented in a study of cytomegalovirus exposure and HLA in healthy donors. Findings of the study overall: TCR beta V- and J-gene trimming was later associated with a missense DCLRE1C variant.

This clone was seen once. Its specificity is not known. The donors gave bone marrow, and they were healthy. This CDR3 has 14 residues. Germline CDR1 reads SGHRS; CDR2 reads YFSETQ. The V gene end was trimmed by 4 bases and the J gene end by 4 bases; junction bases not matched to a gene: 3. The PCR ran on 60 Vbeta and 13 Jbeta primers. Original analysis: A later analysis counted 80 million or so unique TCR beta chains, some 11 million shared. Libraries were prepared by immunoSEQ multiplex PCR; TCRdb keeps only in-frame clonotypes and omits some of them. V and J calls and clone size are given by that table; D and trimming were obtained from the DNA. The sample lists 270,000 or so clones, nearly 95% occurring once.

Sequenced sample: PBMCs. This clonotype was sampled from a girl aged 2 to 9 in good health and CMV-seronegative. The chain combines TRBV5-1 with TRBJ2-5, with 11 bases fitting TRBD2. This CDR3 reads CASSTGLAGETQYF. In DNA form, the CDR3 reads TGCGCCAGCAGCACCGGACTAGCGGGAGAGACCCAGTACTTC.